The clone carrying this T cell receptor (beta chain) was detected only a few times. What it binds is unknown. One junction end disagrees with the germline gene, perhaps due to a read error. The CDR3 runs 17 residues. The germline gives CDR1 SGDLS, CDR2 YYNGEE. These data originate in a study of regulatory T cells in long-lasting Graves disease. Study context: Newly diagnosed Graves' patients took antithyroid drugs under 3 months.

TCR beta libraries were built with iRepertoire HTBI primers and Arm-PCR of CDR3 regions. One entry per CDR3 protein results from TCRdb running MiXCR on the multiplex PCR reads. The table lists 250,000 or so distinct CDR3 sequences, 20% of them singletons. Study-level findings and limits: New patients shared fewer public clonotypes (over 900) than persistent patients did (roughly 2,600).

Time point in this sample: newly diagnosed GD, antithyroid drugs for less than 3 months. Scientists built the TCR library using RNA that was extracted from PBMCs. J is TRBJ2-2 and V is TRBV9; 8 bases match TRBD2. Sequencing was performed on peripheral blood mononuclear cells (PBMCs), taken at new diagnosis, from a patient treated with antithyroid drugs. The TCR comes from a female donor with Graves disease. The CDR3 loop is CAISGGLGGPLTGELFF. CDR3 nucleotide sequence: TGTGCCATCAGCGGGGGTCTGGGGGGGCCTCTCACCGGGGAGCTGTTTTTT.